The present TCR beta chain was sequenced within a study of T cell clonotyping in hematopoietic cell transplantation. Time point denoted: recipient sample about 28 days before transplant, after cytoreduction. Germline V gene data show CDR1 as LNHDA and CDR2 as SQIVND (reference sequence). J lost 6 bases, V lost 0 bases, and 6 bases had no gene match. The CDR3 runs to 16 residues. Clones were read by immunoSEQ multiplex PCR, and TCRdb kept only the in-frame ones, dropping some. Of more than 20,000 clones in the sample, 80% to 90% were seen once. This TCR came from a woman in her fifties or sixties with acute myeloid leukemia. Some clones in this sample may be carry-over from other donors' samples. The material sequenced was peripheral blood mononuclear cells, taken before stem cell transplant. The rearrangement uses TRBV19 and TRBJ2-2; 8 nucleotides agree with TRBD2. As DNA, the CDR3 is TGTGCCAGTAGTATAGATCGGGGGGGCTGGTCCGGGGAGCTGTTTTTT. The encoded protein is CASSIDRGGWSGELFF.